These 24 T cell receptor beta chains came from one sample sequenced in a study of a mutant IDH1 vaccine in newly diagnosed glioma. Method: immunoSEQ multiplex PCR; TCRdb's copy keeps in-frame clones and lacks some. The sample holds about 120,000 clones, about four fifths seen once. Their recognized antigens are unknown. Documented time point: week 11, during vaccination. The vaccine gave 300 ug of a 20-mer mutant IDH1 peptide subcutaneously per dose. Sequenced here: PBMCs, sampled from a glioma patient whose treatment included an IDH1 peptide vaccine. Receptors were obtained from a man aged 40-55 years with glioma.

CDR3 DNA: TGCAGTGCTAGAGCTCGGGACACGCAGTATTTT. It translates to CSARARDTQYF. This chain uses TRBV20-1 with TRBJ2-3; D is tentatively TRBD1 or TRBD2 (5 bases each). The ends were cut back, 1 base at V and 9 bases at J, with 8 bases in the middle. This CDR3 is built from 11 residues. CDR1 is DFQATT and CDR2 is SNEGSKA in the germline V gene (reference sequence).

This clone turned up a few times. J is TRBJ1-3 and V is TRBV6-1, with D uncertain. Germline CDR1 MNHNS, CDR2 SASEGT. The V and J ends lost 3 bases and 7 bases respectively, with 7 bases between them. The CDR3 is made up of 12 amino acids. The CDR3 nucleotides read TGTGCCAGCAGTGACGATTGGAACACCATATATTTT. Translated, it gives CASSDDWNTIYF.

The chain recombines TRBV5-1 with TRBJ2-7; TRBD2 aligns across 10 bases. J gave up 7 bases and V 7 bases, and 14 bases lay outside the gene matches. The CDR3 is made up of 15 amino acids. Germline CDR1 reads SGHRS; CDR2 reads YFSETQ. This CDR3 is CASGPVSGGPLEQYF. The CDR3 bases are TGCGCCAGCGGTCCTGTTAGCGGGGGGCCCTTGGAGCAGTACTTC.

This clone showed up just once. The V call is TRBV2, the J call TRBJ2-7; D unclear. Germline V gives CDR1 SNHLY, CDR2 FYNNEI. The V gene lost 3 bases and the J gene lost 6 bases, with 9 bases spanning the gap. This CDR3 has 12 residues. The CDR3 loop is CASSEAMSEQYF. CDR3 nucleotides: TGTGCCAGCAGTGAGGCGATGAGCGAGCAGTACTTC.

This chain joins TRBV7-8 and TRBJ2-7; D perhaps matches TRBD1 (5 bases). The length of the CDR3 is 14 residues. V lost 5 bases to trimming and J lost 4 bases, with 15 bases between them. The V gene's germline CDR1 is SGHVS and CDR2 FQNEAQ. The CDR3 reads CASSLTAGYYEQYF. Written as DNA, the CDR3 is TGTGCCAGCAGCCTCACCGCAGGGTATTACGAGCAGTACTTC.

This sequence joins TRBV6-5 and TRBJ2-7; 8 bases align to TRBD2. The CDR3 is 14 amino acids. J was trimmed by 2 bases and V by 5 bases; bases with no gene match: 5. The germline V gene encodes CDR1 MNHEY and CDR2 SVGAGI. For the CDR3, the DNA is TGTGCCAGCAGTCGGGGGGGCGAGCCCTACGAGCAGTACTTC. Translation gives CASSRGGEPYEQYF.

The chain links TRBV9 to TRBJ2-1; the match to TRBD1 covers 8 bases. Per germline, CDR1 SGDLS and CDR2 YYNGEE. This CDR3 has 15 amino acids. Losses at the gene ends were 1 base for V and 3 bases for J; bases not matched to a gene: 3. The CDR3 loop reads CASSVSGTGYNEQFF. In nucleotides, the CDR3 is TGTGCCAGCAGCGTATCCGGGACAGGCTACAATGAGCAGTTCTTC.

The chain carries TRBV18 and TRBJ2-3; 7 bases line up with TRBD2. V shed 4 bases, J shed 2 bases, and the junction held 12 bases outside the gene matches. CDR1 is KGHSH, CDR2 LQKENI, per germline. The CDR3 is 17 amino acids. CDR3 sequence: CASSRLTSARTTDTQYF. The CDR3 nucleotides are TGTGCCAGCTCACGGCTCACTAGCGCGAGAACCACAGATACGCAGTATTTT.

This chain uses TRBV7-6 with TRBJ2-1; D could derive from TRBD1 or TRBD2 (5 bases each). Germline values: CDR1 SGHVS, CDR2 FNYEAQ. The CDR3 totals 14 residues. Trimming removed 5 bases at V and 14 bases at J, with 22 bases between. CDR3 loop: CASSPAFGVVGEFF. DNA of the CDR3: TGTGCCAGCAGCCCCGCGTTTGGAGTTGTGGGGGAGTTCTTC.

This chain links TRBV27 with TRBJ1-2; 8 bases match TRBD1. Germline V gene lookup returns CDR1 MNHEY and CDR2 SMNVEV (reference sequence). V shed 7 bases and J 5 bases; nucleotides not matched to a gene: 9. This CDR3 has 14 amino acids. The CDR3 region has the DNA TGTGCCAGCACTAGGACAGGGCGGGCGTATGGCTACACCTTC. Residues: CASTRTGRAYGYTF.

The rearrangement uses TRBV10-3 and TRBJ1-3, with D uncertain. V lost 3 bases to trimming and J lost 3 bases, with 6 bases between them. CDR1 is ENHRY, CDR2 SYGVKD, per germline. There are 13 residues in the CDR3. The CDR3 is CAISDYGGNTIYF. The DNA for the CDR3 is TGTGCCATCAGTGACTACGGTGGAAACACCATATATTTT.

This chain uses TRBV18 with TRBJ2-7, with D possibly being TRBD1 (6 bases). V gave up 5 bases and J gave up 4 bases, with 12 bases separating them. From germline, CDR1 is KGHSH and CDR2 LQKENI. The CDR3 has 13 residues. The CDR3 DNA reads TGTGCCAGCTCAACACAAGGGGGTTACGAGCAGTACTTC. Translating gives CASSTQGGYEQYF.

The chain links TRBV5-6 to TRBJ2-5, with 15 bases identical to TRBD2. Germline assignment: CDR1 SGHDT and CDR2 YYEEEE. V trimming: 4 bases; J trimming: 1 base; junction bases outside the gene matches: 5. This CDR3 has 17 amino acids. CDR3 nucleotide sequence: TGTGCCAGCAGCCTAATGGGACTAGCGGGGGGCCAAGAGACCCAGTACTTC. Residues: CASSLMGLAGGQETQYF.

The V call is TRBV4-2, the J call TRBJ2-7, with 7 bases that match TRBD1. J gave up 2 bases and V 0 bases, and 7 bases lay outside the gene matches. Germline V gene lookup returns CDR1 LGHNA and CDR2 YNFKEQ. This CDR3 is built from 16 residues. DNA for the CDR3: TGTGCCAGCAGCCAAGAGCCACAGGGGATGACCTACGAGCAGTACTTC. Translated: CASSQEPQGMTYEQYF.

The CDR3 region is CASRSGSPYNEQFF. The CDR3 coding sequence is TGTGCCAGCAGAAGCGGGAGCCCCTACAATGAGCAGTTCTTC. The gene calls are TRBV28 and TRBJ2-1; 8 nucleotides agree with TRBD2. V was clipped by 6 bases and J by 2 bases; unmatched bases: 3. This CDR3 spans 14 amino acids. Germline assignment: CDR1 MDHEN and CDR2 SYDVKM.

There are a few counts of this clone. V and J are TRBV15 and TRBJ1-1; no reliable D call. V lost 3 bases to trimming and J lost 4 bases, with 9 bases between them. The CDR3 is 13 amino acids. The germline gives CDR1 LNHNV, CDR2 YYDKDF (reference sequence). The CDR3 bases are TGTGCCACCAGCAGGGATAGCGCCACTGAAGCTTTCTTT. It codes for CATSRDSATEAFF.

This chain joins TRBV5-8 and TRBJ1-5, with 9 bases matching TRBD1. The germline V gene has CDR1 SGHTS and CDR2 YDEGEE. The CDR3 runs 16 residues. With 0 bases clipped from V and 3 bases from J, the junction kept 4 bases outside the gene matches. CDR3 bases: TGTGCCAGCAGCTTGGGGGACAGGGCTTCCAATCAGCCCCAGCATTTT. It translates to CASSLGDRASNQPQHF.

The chain links TRBV7-2 to TRBJ1-2, with D perhaps TRBD1 (6 bases). Germline assignment: CDR1 SGHTA and CDR2 FQGNSA. The germline V and J ends were trimmed by 5 bases and 6 bases, with 13 bases remaining between them. The CDR3 length is 13 residues. CDR3: CASSQGPRDGYTF. CDR3 bases: TGTGCCAGCAGCCAGGGGCCACGGGATGGCTACACCTTC.

The rearrangement uses TRBV15 and TRBJ2-6; tentatively, D is TRBD1 (5 bases). The V end was cut by 0 bases, the J end by 2 bases, with 17 bases between. The germline V gene has CDR1 LNHNV and CDR2 YYDKDF (reference sequence). The CDR3 is made up of 19 amino acids. The CDR3 bases are TGTGCCACCAGCAGAGATCTTGGCAGGGTAAAGGCTGGGGCCAACGTCCTGACTTTC. Residues: CATSRDLGRVKAGANVLTF.

This chain uses TRBV6-1 with TRBJ1-4, with a weak D call TRBD1 (5 bases). V lost 1 base to trimming and J lost 7 bases, with 13 bases between them. CDR1 MNHNS and CDR2 SASEGT come from the germline V gene. The CDR3 runs 15 residues. CDR3 residues: CASSEDGTWPEKLFF. The CDR3 bases are TGTGCCAGCAGTGAAGACGGGACCTGGCCTGAAAAACTGTTTTTT.

The rearrangement uses TRBV7-2 and TRBJ1-1, with D unclear. The CDR3 extends over 13 amino acids. V lost 4 bases and J lost 5, with 11 bases in between. The germline V gene encodes CDR1 SGHTA and CDR2 FQGNSA. The DNA for the CDR3 is TGTGCCAGCAGCTCGATAGCCGGGACTGAAGCTTTCTTT. Residues: CASSSIAGTEAFF.

The V gene is TRBV5-6, the J gene TRBJ1-1; the D gene is possibly TRBD1 (6 bases). In germline, CDR1 is SGHDT, CDR2 YYEEEE. The germline V and J ends were trimmed by 1 base and 2 bases, with 15 bases remaining between them. CDR3 length: 16 residues. For the CDR3, the DNA is TGTGCCAGCAGCTTGCCGGAATCGGGGGCCAACACTGAAGCTTTCTTT. Protein sequence: CASSLPESGANTEAFF.

This clone was recorded once. The J gene is TRBJ2-2, the V gene TRBV9; unclear D gene. Germline V gene data show CDR1 as SGDLS and CDR2 as YYNGEE. This CDR3 spans 15 amino acids. With 6 bases removed from V and 2 bases from J, the gap between germline ends came to 14 bases. The CDR3 reads CASTRKAQNTGELFF. The CDR3 DNA follows: TGTGCCAGCACCCGGAAAGCGCAAAACACCGGGGAGCTGTTTTTT.

The chain uses TRBV5-1 and TRBJ1-1; D gene ambiguous. V lost 0 bases and J 1 base, leaving 7 bases between the germline ends. Germline V gene lookup returns CDR1 SGHRS and CDR2 YFSETQ. The CDR3 is made up of 14 amino acids. The CDR3 loop is CASSLGLGNTEAFF. The CDR3 nucleotides read TGCGCCAGCAGCTTGGGTCTGGGGAACACTGAAGCTTTCTTT. Using reference TRBV5-1 and TRBJ1-1 for the parts outside the CDR3, the full variable domain is KAGVTQTPRYLIKTRGQQVTLSCSPISGHRSVSWYQQTPGQGLQFLFEYFSETQRNKGNFPGRFSGRQFSNSRSEMNVSTLELGDSALYLCASSLGLGNTEAFFGQGTRLTVV.